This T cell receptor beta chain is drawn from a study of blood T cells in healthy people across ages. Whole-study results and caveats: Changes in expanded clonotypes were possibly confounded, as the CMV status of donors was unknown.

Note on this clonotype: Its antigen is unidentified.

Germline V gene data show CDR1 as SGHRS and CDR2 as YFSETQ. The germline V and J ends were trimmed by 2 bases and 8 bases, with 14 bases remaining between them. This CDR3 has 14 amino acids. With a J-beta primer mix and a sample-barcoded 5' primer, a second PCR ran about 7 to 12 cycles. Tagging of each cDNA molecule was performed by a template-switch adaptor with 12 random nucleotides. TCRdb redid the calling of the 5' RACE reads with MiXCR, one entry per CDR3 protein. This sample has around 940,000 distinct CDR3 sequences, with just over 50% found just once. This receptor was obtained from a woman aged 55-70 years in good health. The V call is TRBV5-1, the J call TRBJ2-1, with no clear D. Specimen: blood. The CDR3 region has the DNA TGCGCCAGCAGCTTTTCCCCCGAGGTCCATGAGCAGTTCTTC. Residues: CASSFSPEVHEQFF. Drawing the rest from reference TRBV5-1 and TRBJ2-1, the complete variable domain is KAGVTQTPRYLIKTRGQQVTLSCSPISGHRSVSWYQQTPGQGLQFLFEYFSETQRNKGNFPGRFSGRQFSNSRSEMNVSTLELGDSALYLCASSFSPEVHEQFFGPGTRLTVL.